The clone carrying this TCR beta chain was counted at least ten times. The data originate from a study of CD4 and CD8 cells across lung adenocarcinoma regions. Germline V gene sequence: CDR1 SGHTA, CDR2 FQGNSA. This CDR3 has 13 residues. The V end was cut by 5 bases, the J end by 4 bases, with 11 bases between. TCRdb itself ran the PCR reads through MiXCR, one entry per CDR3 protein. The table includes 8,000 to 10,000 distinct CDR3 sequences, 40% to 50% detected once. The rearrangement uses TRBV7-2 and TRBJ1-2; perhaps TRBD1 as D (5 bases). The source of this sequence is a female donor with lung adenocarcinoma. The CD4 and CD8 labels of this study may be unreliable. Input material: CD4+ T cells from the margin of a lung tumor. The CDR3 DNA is TGTGCCAGCAGCCTACGACAGAGCTATGGCTACACCTTC. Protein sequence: CASSLRQSYGYTF.